A single sample gave rise to the 19 T cell receptor beta chains below, sequenced in a study of neoadjuvant nivolumab and ipilimumab in lung cancer. Some clones are missing from TCRdb's copy, which holds only in-frame ones; the method was immunoSEQ multiplex PCR. The data contain 8,800 or so clones, 77% of them seen just once; the ten biggest clones take up 3% to 3.5%. The sample here was tumor tissue, taken after neoadjuvant nivolumab, alone or with ipilimumab, at or shortly before surgery. The receptors were gathered from an adult with non-small cell lung cancer.

This clone has only one observation. This chain links TRBV4-2 with TRBJ2-3, with TRBD2 matching over 7 bases. The CDR3 runs 16 residues. The germline V gene has CDR1 LGHNA and CDR2 YNFKEQ. The junction had 11 bases not matched to a gene; V was cut back by 7 bases and J by 1 base. CDR3 nucleotides: TGTGCCAGCACTGTACGCGGACTAGACCGCACAGATACGCAGTATTTT. This codes for CASTVRGLDRTDTQYF.

This chain uses TRBV15 with TRBJ2-6; the match to TRBD1 covers 7 bases. The CDR3 extends over 16 amino acids. Germline CDR1 and CDR2: LNHNV and YYDKDF (reference sequence). V lost 5 bases and J lost 0; bases outside the gene matches: 4. The CDR3 nucleotides are TGTGCCACCAGCGGACAGGCCCTCTCTGGGGCCAACGTCCTGACTTTC. Protein: CATSGQALSGANVLTF.

The genes are TRBV7-3 and TRBJ1-1; D not resolved. This CDR3 has 16 amino acids. Germline V gives CDR1 SGHTA, CDR2 FQGTGA. Deletions cut 2 bases from V and 0 bases from J, with 13 bases between. CDR3 region: CASSLQTSPLNTEAFF. The CDR3 bases are TGTGCCAGCAGCTTACAGACCAGCCCTCTGAACACTGAAGCTTTCTTT.

The table lists this clone with a count of one. The chain combines TRBV5-1 with TRBJ2-7; D remains ambiguous. Trimming stripped 1 base from V and 8 bases from J, with 13 bases between. CDR3 length: 13 amino acids. Germline CDR1 and CDR2: SGHRS and YFSETQ. Written as DNA, the CDR3 is TGCGCCAGCAGCTTGTTGGGCCAAACCAAGCAGTACTTC. Translated, it gives CASSLLGQTKQYF.

This clone has a handful of counts. The chain employs TRBV18 and TRBJ2-3, with D unresolved. CDR1 KGHSH and CDR2 LQKENI come from the germline V gene. This CDR3 is built from 16 residues. The germline V and J ends were trimmed by 1 base and 1 base, with 12 bases remaining between them. The CDR3 sequence is CASSPRDSYRTDTQYF. The CDR3 DNA reads as TGTGCCAGCTCACCACGCGACTCCTACCGCACAGATACGCAGTATTTT.

V gene TRBV27 combines with J gene TRBJ2-1; D is tentatively TRBD1 or TRBD2 (5 bases each). Germline V gives CDR1 MNHEY, CDR2 SMNVEV (reference sequence). Trimming cost V 5 bases and J 15 bases, with 14 bases left between them. This CDR3 comprises 11 residues. The CDR3 DNA reads TGTGCCAGCAGTCAGCTGGGGGAGAGGTTCTTC. This codes for CASSQLGERFF.

The V call is TRBV11-2, the J call TRBJ1-1, with D perhaps TRBD1 (6 bases). The CDR3 loop spans 15 amino acids. Germline values: CDR1 SGHAT, CDR2 FQNNGV. Between the trimmed V and J ends, which lost 5 bases and 4 bases, there was a span of 17 bases. CDR3: CASSTRTVQVTEAFF. The CDR3 DNA follows: TGTGCCAGCAGCACCAGGACAGTCCAAGTCACTGAAGCTTTCTTT.

This clone was seen once. The rearrangement uses TRBV29-1 and TRBJ2-1, with a possible D match to TRBD2 (6 bases). V shed 6 bases and J shed 0 bases, with 18 bases lying between them. Germline lookup yields CDR1 SQVTM and CDR2 ANQGSEA. This CDR3 has 16 amino acids. The CDR3 region is CSVEGGRLSSYNEQFF. CDR3 nucleotide sequence: TGCAGCGTGGAGGGAGGCAGGCTGAGCTCCTACAATGAGCAGTTCTTC.

V usage is TRBV5-1 and J usage is TRBJ2-5; possible D gene TRBD1, 5 bases. Germline V CDR1 and CDR2: SGHRS, YFSETQ. CDR3 size: 15 residues. V lost 2 bases to trimming and J lost 1 base, with 12 bases between them. The CDR3 reads CASSFTGPSQETQYF. In DNA form, the CDR3 reads TGCGCCAGCAGCTTTACAGGACCGAGCCAAGAGACCCAGTACTTC.

The chain employs TRBV5-1 and TRBJ2-3; D is perhaps TRBD2 (7 bases). Germline assignment: CDR1 SGHRS and CDR2 YFSETQ. V shed 0 bases and J shed 7 bases, with 12 bases lying between them. The CDR3 sequence is 14 residues long. CDR3 coding DNA: TGCGCCAGCAGCTTGGTTGCGGGGGCGAATACGCAGTATTTT. Translation gives CASSLVAGANTQYF.

This chain uses TRBV11-1 with TRBJ2-3, with D perhaps given as TRBD1 or TRBD2 (6 bases each). This CDR3 is 16 amino acids long. Germline values: CDR1 SGHAT, CDR2 FQDESV (reference sequence). The ends were cut back, 2 bases at V and 4 bases at J, with 16 bases in the middle. DNA of the CDR3: TGTGCCAGCAGCTTACTCGGCGGAGGGGGGTCAGATACGCAGTATTTT. Translation: CASSLLGGGGSDTQYF.

This chain links TRBV7-9 with TRBJ2-4, with D maybe TRBD2 (6 bases). The V gene's germline CDR1 is SEHNR and CDR2 FQNEAQ (reference sequence). V was trimmed by 8 bases and J by 0 bases, leaving 11 bases between them. The CDR3 totals 14 residues. The CDR3 loop reads CASSPGLAKNIQYF. The DNA for the CDR3 is TGTGCCAGCTCCCCGGGACTAGCCAAAAACATTCAGTACTTC. Together with reference TRBV7-9 and TRBJ2-4, the CDR3 gives the full variable domain: DTGVSQNPRHKITKRGQNVTFRCDPISEHNRLYWYRQTLGQGPEFLTYFQNEAQLEKSRLLSDRFSAERPKGSFSTLEIQRTEQGDSAMYLCASSPGLAKNIQYFGAGTRLSVL.

This clone was counted a single time. This chain uses TRBV18 with TRBJ1-1; D is undetermined. Per germline, CDR1 KGHSH and CDR2 LQKENI. This CDR3 contains 14 residues. Trimming cost V 1 base and J 3 bases, with 9 bases left between them. Here the CDR3 DNA reads TGTGCCAGCTCACCACGCTCAGATGACACTGAAGCTTTCTTT. This codes for CASSPRSDDTEAFF.

This sequence joins TRBV12-2 and TRBJ2-7; TRBD2 is the table's D call and was not checked against the DNA. TRBV12-2 is classified as a pseudogene. The CDR3 is 17 residues long. The CDR3: CASRSPALAGDSYEQYF. CDR3 nucleotides: TGTGCAAGTCGCTCTCCGGCCTTAGCGGGAGACTCCTACGAGCAGTACTTC.

This chain joins TRBV19 and TRBJ1-2, with TRBD1 as a possible D gene (6 bases). Trimming left V 3 bases short and J 5 bases short, with 10 bases between. Germline V gene lookup returns CDR1 LNHDA and CDR2 SQIVND (reference sequence). This CDR3 is 13 amino acids long. The CDR3 DNA is TGTGCCAGTAGTATTGACAGGCAATATGGCTACACCTTC. Translation: CASSIDRQYGYTF.

This chain connects TRBV7-8 to TRBJ1-5, with 10 bases aligning to TRBD1. Trimming cost V 5 bases and J 6 bases; bases outside gene matches: 7. The germline V gene has CDR1 SGHVS and CDR2 FQNEAQ. This CDR3 has 15 amino acids. CDR3 coding DNA: TGTGCCAGCAGCGCCAGGACAGGGGGAATTCAGCCCCAGCATTTT. This encodes CASSARTGGIQPQHF.

The chain has TRBV5-1 and TRBJ2-7; 9 bases match TRBD2. V gave up 4 bases and J gave up 7 bases; unmatched junction bases: 12. The CDR3 has 15 residues. Germline loops: CDR1 SGHRS, CDR2 YFSETQ. The CDR3 reads CASSTGRGRAGEQYF. Written as DNA, the CDR3 is TGCGCCAGCAGCACTGGGCGCGGGAGGGCCGGAGAGCAGTACTTC.

The V gene is TRBV7-8, the J gene TRBJ2-1; TRBD2 matches 13 bases. CDR3 length equals 16 residues. Germline V lookup: CDR1 SGHVS, CDR2 FQNEAQ. Trimming removed 5 bases from V and 5 bases from J; junction bases left unmatched: 6. The CDR3 loop reads CASSPWTSGSDNEQFF. The CDR3 coding sequence is TGTGCCAGCAGCCCTTGGACTAGCGGGAGCGACAATGAGCAGTTCTTC.

J is TRBJ2-2 and V is TRBV29-1; D ambiguous. Deletions cut 1 base from V and 6 bases from J, with 6 bases between. Germline V gene sequence: CDR1 SQVTM, CDR2 ANQGSEA. CDR3 size: 12 residues. The CDR3 DNA sequence: TGCAGCGTTGAAGGGGCCCCCGGGGAGCTGTTTTTT. It specifies CSVEGAPGELFF.